Listed below are T cell receptor beta chains from one sample, sequenced in a study of blood T cell repertoires in COVID-19. The protocol was immunoSEQ multiplex PCR, while the TCRdb copy is restricted to in-frame clones and leaves out a portion. Here the sample spans roughly 150,000 clones, 82% being singletons. Sequences were obtained from peripheral blood. The receptor source for this set is a woman at least 80 years old with acute or convalescent COVID-19. CDR3s include the opening cysteine and the closing phenylalanine or tryptophan. D genes are given only for firm matches. Only some rows state a clone size, as once, few, many or a class for expanded clones.

TRBV20-1	NA	NA	TRBJ2-5	CSASGFITPSGQETQYF	TGCAGTGCTAGTGGTTTTATCACTCCTTCGGGCCAAGAGACCCAGTACTTC
TRBV19	NA	NA	TRBJ2-3	CASSTQGTTDTQYF	TGTGCCAGTAGTACGCAGGGGACCACAGATACGCAGTATTTT
TRBV27	NA	TRBD1	TRBJ1-5	CASSLSPGGRNQPQHF	TGTGCCAGCAGTTTATCCCCAGGGGGCCGCAATCAGCCCCAGCATTTT
TRBV15	few	TRBD1	TRBJ1-3	CATSRVGQGAGNTIYF	TGTGCCACCAGCAGAGTGGGACAGGGAGCTGGAAACACCATATATTTT
TRBV28	NA	NA	TRBJ1-6	CASNTNRSPLHF	TGTGCCAGCAACACTAACCGGTCTCCCCTCCACTTT
TRBV28	NA	NA	TRBJ2-7	CAVAGSIYEQYF	TGTGCCGTGGCAGGGTCCATCTACGAGCAGTACTTC
TRBV25-1	NA	NA	TRBJ1-1	CASSEWQGRTEAFF	TGTGCCAGCAGTGAATGGCAGGGCAGGACTGAAGCTTTCTTT
TRBV7-9	NA	NA	TRBJ2-1	CASSEDSFSYNEQFF	TGTGCCAGCAGCGAGGACTCTTTCTCCTACAATGAGCAGTTCTTC
TRBV6-1	NA	TRBD1	TRBJ1-1	CASSEGQGLNTEAFF	TGTGCCAGCAGTGAAGGACAGGGGTTGAACACTGAAGCTTTCTTT
TRBV9	NA	TRBD2	TRBJ2-1	CASSGSTSGRGSYNEQFF	TGTGCCAGCAGCGGCTCGACTAGCGGGAGGGGTTCCTACAATGAGCAGTTCTTC
TRBV3-1/TRBV3-2	once	TRBD1	TRBJ1-3	CASSQPDRGGSTIYF	TGTGCCAGCAGCCAACCGGACAGGGGGGGAAGCACCATATATTTT
TRBV7-9	once	TRBD2	TRBJ2-3	CASSLSLLTGRANTDTQYF	TGTGCCAGCAGCCTCTCGCTCCTAACCGGGAGGGCCAACACAGATACGCAGTATTTT
TRBV30	NA	NA	TRBJ1-1	CAWSVPGNTEAFF	TGTGCCTGGAGTGTACCGGGGAACACTGAAGCTTTCTTT
TRBV29-1	NA	NA	TRBJ1-2	CSVDGGGYGYTF	TGCAGCGTTGACGGGGGGGGCTATGGCTACACCTTC
TRBV5-4	NA	NA	TRBJ2-5	CASSFASTQTQYF	TGTGCCAGCAGCTTTGCGTCTACTCAGACCCAGTACTTC
TRBV27	NA	NA	TRBJ1-1	CASSLAPGAWGTEAFF	TGTGCCAGCAGTTTGGCCCCTGGGGCATGGGGCACTGAAGCTTTCTTT
TRBV12-3/TRBV12-4	few	NA	TRBJ1-2	CAILRTDLYGYTF	TGTGCCATCCTACGGACTGATTTGTATGGCTACACCTTC
TRBV30	NA	TRBD1	TRBJ2-3	CAWKGAGRDTQYF	TGTGCCTGGAAGGGGGCGGGTCGGGATACGCAGTATTTT
TRBV24-1	NA	TRBD1	TRBJ2-7	CATSDPRDRSYEQYF	TGTGCCACCAGTGATCCCCGGGACAGATCCTACGAGCAGTACTTC
TRBV9	once	NA	TRBJ2-1	CASSIQGSDNEQFF	TGTGCCAGCAGCATACAGGGTAGCGACAATGAGCAGTTCTTC
TRBV11-3	NA	NA	TRBJ2-7	CASSLENPSGSYEQYF	TGTGCCAGCAGCTTAGAGAACCCGTCAGGCTCCTACGAGCAGTACTTC
TRBV5-5	NA	TRBD1	TRBJ2-2	CASSPPGTGLGELFF	TGTGCCAGCAGCCCCCCCGGGACAGGGCTCGGGGAGCTGTTTTTT
TRBV25-1	once	TRBD1	TRBJ2-7	CASSVFRDRPYEQYF	TGTGCCAGCAGTGTATTCAGGGACAGGCCTTACGAGCAGTACTTC
TRBV9	once	TRBD1	TRBJ2-1	CASSVGDRELANEQFF	TGTGCCAGCAGCGTAGGGGACAGGGAGTTGGCCAATGAGCAGTTCTTC
TRBV28	NA	TRBD1	TRBJ2-5	CASSLSLTGAFQETQYF	TGTGCCAGCAGTTTAAGCTTGACAGGGGCGTTCCAAGAGACCCAGTACTTC
TRBV18	NA	NA	TRBJ1-1	CASSPLRVTANTEAFF	TGTGCCAGCTCACCACTACGGGTAACGGCCAACACTGAAGCTTTCTTT
TRBV7-3	NA	TRBD2	TRBJ2-2	CASSLAGGNTGELFF	TGTGCCAGCAGCTTAGCGGGGGGGAACACCGGGGAGCTGTTTTTT
TRBV19	NA	TRBD2	TRBJ2-1	CASSIGLAGGQGNEQFF	TGTGCCAGTAGTATAGGACTAGCGGGGGGGCAAGGCAATGAGCAGTTCTTC
TRBV11-3	NA	NA	TRBJ1-3	CASSLDSSGNTIYF	TGTGCCAGCAGCCTGGACAGCTCTGGAAACACCATATATTTT
TRBV5-1	NA	NA	TRBJ1-2	CASSQYTGGNYGYTF	TGCGCCAGCAGCCAATACACGGGGGGCAACTATGGCTACACCTTC
TRBV6-4	NA	NA	TRBJ2-1	CASSGGGFYNEQFF	TGTGCCAGCAGTGGAGGGGGATTCTACAATGAGCAGTTCTTC
TRBV9	NA	NA	TRBJ2-5	CASSRGAGETQYF	TGTGCCAGCAGCCGGGGGGCCGGGGAGACCCAGTACTTC
TRBV11-1	NA	NA	TRBJ2-2	CASTPWGVKNTGELFF	TGTGCCAGCACCCCGTGGGGGGTAAAAAACACCGGGGAGCTGTTTTTT
TRBV18	once	NA	TRBJ1-4	CASSRSILELNEKLFF	TGTGCCAGCTCACGTTCGATCTTGGAGCTCAATGAAAAACTGTTTTTT
TRBV7-2	NA	TRBD2	TRBJ2-3	CASSLARGTGGDTQYF	TGTGCCAGCAGCTTAGCGCGGGGGACCGGGGGAGATACGCAGTATTTT
TRBV2	NA	NA	TRBJ2-7	CASHRDSYEQYF	TGTGCCAGCCACCGGGACTCCTACGAGCAGTACTTC
TRBV19	NA	TRBD1	TRBJ1-1	CASSIRPQGSTEAFF	TGTGCCAGTAGTATAAGGCCACAGGGGAGCACTGAAGCTTTCTTT
TRBV27	NA	NA	TRBJ2-7	CASRQGIIGEQYF	TGTGCCAGCAGACAGGGAATTATAGGCGAGCAGTACTTC
TRBV2	NA	TRBD2	TRBJ2-3	CASIFRGIARGASTDTQYF	TGTGCCAGCATTTTCCGGGGGATCGCGCGGGGGGCCAGCACAGATACGCAGTATTTT
TRBV28	NA	TRBD1	TRBJ2-3	CASSPTGFDTDTQYF	TGTGCCAGCAGCCCGACAGGGTTTGACACAGATACGCAGTATTTT
TRBV4-1	NA	NA	TRBJ2-1	CASSQVRGPSSYNEQFF	TGCGCCAGCAGCCAAGTGCGGGGGCCAAGCTCCTACAATGAGCAGTTCTTC
TRBV10-2	NA	NA	TRBJ1-1	CASSDNGGAATEAFF	TGCGCCAGCAGTGATAACGGGGGGGCGGCCACTGAAGCTTTCTTT